This T cell receptor (beta chain) was found in a study of PD-1 blockade in classical Hodgkin lymphoma. Study outcomes and limitations: By C4D1, CD4+ diversity increased significantly, especially in complete responders. Newly diagnosed patients reportedly had lower baseline TCR diversity than healthy donors.

Sequencing used immunoSEQ multiplex PCR; TCRdb keeps in-frame clones, though not all of them. This sample yields 25,000 to 30,000 clones, of which 80% to 90% are seen a single time; approximately 0.62% belongs to the top ten. On this clone itself: Its antigen is not identified.

CDR3 size: 17 residues. Trimming took 2 bases from V and 0 from J; bases not matched to a gene: 5. Germline lookup yields CDR1 SGHVS and CDR2 FQNEAQ. Sample time point: cycle 4 day 1 (C4D1), after five to seven weeks of nivolumab. Exposure to brentuximab vedotin varied, and each patient had relapsed following autologous stem cell transplantation. Researchers used magnetic negative selection to pull out pure CD4+ T cells from thawed PBMCs. This sequence originates from a human donor with classical Hodgkin lymphoma. The starting material was CD4+ T cells from blood, obtained before the fourth cycle of nivolumab. This chain connects TRBV7-8 to TRBJ2-7, with TRBD2 matching 12 bases. The CDR3 loop reads CASSLTSGGPSSYEQYF. The CDR3, as DNA: TGTGCCAGCAGCTTAACTAGCGGGGGGCCTAGCTCCTACGAGCAGTACTTC.